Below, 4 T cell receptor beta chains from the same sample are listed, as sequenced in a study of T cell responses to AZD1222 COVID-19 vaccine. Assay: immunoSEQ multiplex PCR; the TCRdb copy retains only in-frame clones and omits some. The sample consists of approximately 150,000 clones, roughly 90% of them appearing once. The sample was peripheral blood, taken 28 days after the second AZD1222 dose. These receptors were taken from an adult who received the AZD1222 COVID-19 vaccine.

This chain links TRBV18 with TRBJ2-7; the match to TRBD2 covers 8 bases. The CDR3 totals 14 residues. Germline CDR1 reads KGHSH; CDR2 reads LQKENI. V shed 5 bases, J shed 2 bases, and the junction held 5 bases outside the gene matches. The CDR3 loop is CASSALADTYEQYF. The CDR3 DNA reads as TGTGCCAGCTCAGCACTAGCGGACACCTACGAGCAGTACTTC.

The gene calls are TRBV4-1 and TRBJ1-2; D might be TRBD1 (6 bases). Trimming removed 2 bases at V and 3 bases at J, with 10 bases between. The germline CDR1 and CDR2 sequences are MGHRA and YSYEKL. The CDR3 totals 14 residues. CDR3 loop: CASSQSGQHYGYTF. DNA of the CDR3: TGCGCCAGCAGCCAATCAGGACAGCACTATGGCTACACCTTC.

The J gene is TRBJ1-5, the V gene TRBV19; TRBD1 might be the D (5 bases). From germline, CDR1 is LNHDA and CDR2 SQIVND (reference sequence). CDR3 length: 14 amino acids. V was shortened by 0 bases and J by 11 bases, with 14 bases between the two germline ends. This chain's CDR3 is CASSIDRWGPTQHF. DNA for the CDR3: TGTGCCAGTAGTATAGATCGGTGGGGCCCGACCCAGCATTTT.

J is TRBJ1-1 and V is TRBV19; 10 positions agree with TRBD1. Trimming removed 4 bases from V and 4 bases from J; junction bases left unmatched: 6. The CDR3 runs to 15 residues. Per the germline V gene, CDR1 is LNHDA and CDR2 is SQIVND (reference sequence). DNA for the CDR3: TGTGCCAGTAGTAGAGGACAGGGGGTCCCCACTGAAGCTTTCTTT. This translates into CASSRGQGVPTEAFF.